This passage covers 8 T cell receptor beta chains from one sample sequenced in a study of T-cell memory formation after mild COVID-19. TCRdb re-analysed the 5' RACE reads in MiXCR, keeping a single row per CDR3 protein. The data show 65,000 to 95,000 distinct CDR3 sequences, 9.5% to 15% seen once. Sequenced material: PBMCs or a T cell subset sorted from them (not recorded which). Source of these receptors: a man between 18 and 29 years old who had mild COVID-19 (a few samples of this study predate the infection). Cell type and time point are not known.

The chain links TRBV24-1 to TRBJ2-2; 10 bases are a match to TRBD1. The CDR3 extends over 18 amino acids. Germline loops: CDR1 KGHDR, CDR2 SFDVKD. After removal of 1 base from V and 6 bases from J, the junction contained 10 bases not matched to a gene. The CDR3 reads CATSDFPHTGTGAGELFF. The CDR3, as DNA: TGTGCCACCAGTGATTTCCCGCATACCGGGACAGGGGCCGGGGAGCTGTTTTTT.

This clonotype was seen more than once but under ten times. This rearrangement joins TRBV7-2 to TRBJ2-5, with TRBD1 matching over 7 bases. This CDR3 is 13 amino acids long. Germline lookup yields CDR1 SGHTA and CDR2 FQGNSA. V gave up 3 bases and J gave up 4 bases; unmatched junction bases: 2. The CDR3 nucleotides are TGTGCCAGCAGCTTCACAGGGGTAGAGACCCAGTACTTC. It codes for CASSFTGVETQYF.

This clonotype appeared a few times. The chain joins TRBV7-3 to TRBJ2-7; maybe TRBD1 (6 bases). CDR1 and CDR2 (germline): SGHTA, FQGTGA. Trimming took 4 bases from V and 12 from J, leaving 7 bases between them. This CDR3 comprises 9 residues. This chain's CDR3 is CASSSDRYF. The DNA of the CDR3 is TGTGCCAGCAGCTCGGACAGGTACTTC.

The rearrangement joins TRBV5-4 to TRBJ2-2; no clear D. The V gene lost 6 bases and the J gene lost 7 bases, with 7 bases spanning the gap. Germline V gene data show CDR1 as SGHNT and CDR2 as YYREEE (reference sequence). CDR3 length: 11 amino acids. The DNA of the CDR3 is TGTGCCAGCATGTGGGGCGGGGAGCTGTTTTTT. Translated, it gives CASMWGGELFF. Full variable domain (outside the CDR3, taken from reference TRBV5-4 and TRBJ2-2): ETGVTQSPTHLIKTRGQQVTLRCSSQSGHNTVSWYQQALGQGPQFIFQYYREEENGRGNFPPRFSGLQFPNYSSELNVNALELDDSALYLCASMWGGELFFGEGSRLTVL.

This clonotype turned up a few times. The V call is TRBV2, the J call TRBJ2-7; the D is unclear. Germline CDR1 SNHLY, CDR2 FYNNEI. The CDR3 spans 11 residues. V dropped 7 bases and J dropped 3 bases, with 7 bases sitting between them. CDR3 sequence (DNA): TGTGCCAGCAAGACGGACTACGAGCAGTACTTC. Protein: CASKTDYEQYF. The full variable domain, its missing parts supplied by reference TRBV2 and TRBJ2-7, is EPEVTQTPSHQVTQMGQEVILRCVPISNHLYFYWYRQILGQKVEFLVSFYNNEISEKSEIFDDQFSVERPDGSNFTLKIRSTKLEDSAMYFCASKTDYEQYFGPGTRLTVT.

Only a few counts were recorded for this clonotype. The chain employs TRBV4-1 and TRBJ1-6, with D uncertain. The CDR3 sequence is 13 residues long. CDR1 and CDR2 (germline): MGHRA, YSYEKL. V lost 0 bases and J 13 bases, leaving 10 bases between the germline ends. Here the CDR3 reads CASSQEIAFPLHF. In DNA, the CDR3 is TGCGCCAGCAGCCAAGAGATAGCCTTTCCCCTCCACTTT.

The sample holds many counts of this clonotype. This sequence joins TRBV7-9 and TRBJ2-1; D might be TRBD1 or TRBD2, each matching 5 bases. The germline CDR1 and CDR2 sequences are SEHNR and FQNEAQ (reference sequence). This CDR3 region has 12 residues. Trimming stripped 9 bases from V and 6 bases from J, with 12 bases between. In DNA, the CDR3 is TGTGCCAGTGTCGATGGGGGCAATGAGCAGTTCTTC. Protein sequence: CASVDGGNEQFF.

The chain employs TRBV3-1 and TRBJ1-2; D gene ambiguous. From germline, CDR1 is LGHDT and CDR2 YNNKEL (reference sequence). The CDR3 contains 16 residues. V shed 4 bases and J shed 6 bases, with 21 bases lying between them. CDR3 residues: CASSRKMDLSPDGYTF. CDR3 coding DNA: TGTGCCAGCAGCCGAAAAATGGATCTAAGCCCAGATGGCTACACCTTC.